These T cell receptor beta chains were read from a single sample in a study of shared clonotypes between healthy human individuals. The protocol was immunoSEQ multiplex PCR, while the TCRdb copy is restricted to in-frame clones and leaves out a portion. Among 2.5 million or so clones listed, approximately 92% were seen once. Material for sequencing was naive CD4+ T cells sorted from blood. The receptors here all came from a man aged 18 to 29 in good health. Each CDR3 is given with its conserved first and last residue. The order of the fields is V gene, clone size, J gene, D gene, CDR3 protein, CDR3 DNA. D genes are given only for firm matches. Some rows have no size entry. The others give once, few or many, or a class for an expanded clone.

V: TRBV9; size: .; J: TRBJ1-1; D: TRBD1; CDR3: CASSPQGGNTEAFF; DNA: TGTGCCAGCAGCCCACAGGGGGGGAACACTGAAGCTTTCTTT
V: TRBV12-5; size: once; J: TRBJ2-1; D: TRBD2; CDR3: CASGRMGLAANEQFF; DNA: TGTGCTAGTGGAAGAATGGGACTAGCGGCCAATGAGCAGTTCTTC
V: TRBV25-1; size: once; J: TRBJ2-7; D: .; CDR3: CASSEMGQGRAHEQYF; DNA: TGTGCCAGCAGTGAAATGGGCCAGGGTCGGGCGCACGAGCAGTACTTC
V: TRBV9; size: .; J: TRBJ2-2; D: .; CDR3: CASSVVGSGAGELFF; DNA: TGTGCCAGCAGCGTAGTTGGTAGCGGTGCCGGGGAGCTGTTTTTT
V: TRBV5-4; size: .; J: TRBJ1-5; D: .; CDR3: CASSLDRYQPQHF; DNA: TGTGCCAGCAGCTTGGATAGGTATCAGCCCCAGCATTTT
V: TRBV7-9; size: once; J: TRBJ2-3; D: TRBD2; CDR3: CASSQIHSGTDTQYF; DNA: TGTGCCAGCAGCCAAATTCATAGCGGGACAGATACGCAGTATTTT
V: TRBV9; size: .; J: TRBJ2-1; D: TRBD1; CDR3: CASSTEGQPYNEQFF; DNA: TGTGCCAGCAGCACCGAGGGACAGCCCTACAATGAGCAGTTCTTC
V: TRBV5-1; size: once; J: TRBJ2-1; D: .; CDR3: CASGIGPNSGDEQFF; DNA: TGCGCCAGCGGTATAGGGCCGAATTCAGGCGATGAGCAGTTCTTC
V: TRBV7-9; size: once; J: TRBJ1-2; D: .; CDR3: CASSRDGGLRNYGYTF; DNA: TGTGCCAGCAGCCGGGACGGAGGCCTACGCAACTATGGCTACACCTTC
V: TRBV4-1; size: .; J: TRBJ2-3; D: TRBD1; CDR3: CASSQPGQGHTDTQYF; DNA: TGCGCCAGCAGCCAACCGGGACAGGGACACACAGATACGCAGTATTTT